Following are 2 T cell receptor beta chains from one sample sequenced in a study of read filtering for tumor transcriptome and immune sequencing. The library was built from about 0.4 ug RNA with molecular barcoded adaptors for alpha/delta and beta/gamma chains. Each CDR3 protein is one row after TCRdb ran MiXCR on the reads. This sample has some 130,000 distinct CDR3 sequences; under 15% occur once, and the top ten carry 11%. The sequenced sample consisted of a population of CD138-negative cells sorted from bone marrow. Receptors were obtained from a donor at least 40 years old with multiple myeloma.

Ten or more counts support this clonotype. V is TRBV5-1 and J is TRBJ2-1; maybe TRBD1 (6 bases). The germline V gene encodes CDR1 SGHRS and CDR2 YFSETQ. The CDR3 runs to 14 residues. Trimming took off 0 bases at V and 5 bases at J, with 9 bases between the two ends. The CDR3 reads CASSLVTGNNEQFF. In DNA form, the CDR3 reads TGCGCCAGCAGCTTGGTGACAGGTAACAATGAGCAGTTCTTC.

This clonotype turned up a few times. The chain recombines TRBV5-1 with TRBJ2-2, with a possible D match to TRBD2 (5 bases). Trimming removed 0 bases at V and 7 bases at J, with 16 bases between. This CDR3 contains 16 residues. Germline lookup yields CDR1 SGHRS and CDR2 YFSETQ. The CDR3 loop reads CASSLALLERSGELFF. CDR3 DNA: TGCGCCAGCAGCTTGGCTTTATTGGAGCGGAGCGGGGAGCTGTTTTTT. The variable domain in full, with the rest retrieved from reference TRBV5-1 and TRBJ2-2, is KAGVTQTPRYLIKTRGQQVTLSCSPISGHRSVSWYQQTPGQGLQFLFEYFSETQRNKGNFPGRFSGRQFSNSRSEMNVSTLELGDSALYLCASSLALLERSGELFFGEGSRLTVL.